A single sample is the source of the 5 T cell receptor beta chains below, sequenced in a study of blood T cell repertoires in COVID-19. Clones were read by immunoSEQ multiplex PCR, and TCRdb kept only the in-frame ones, dropping some. Seen here are roughly 170,000 clones, around four fifths observed once, and the top ten hold 7.5% to 9.5%. The sequenced sample was peripheral blood. The receptors here all came from a middle-aged man who had recovered from COVID-19.

The DNA of the CDR3 is TGTGCCACCCACACTGACAGCTATCTCTCTGGCTACACCTTC. It is translated as CATHTDSYLSGYTF. V is TRBV10-3 and J is TRBJ1-2; a weak D match, TRBD1 (5 bases). The CDR3 spans 14 residues. Germline-derived CDR1 and CDR2 are ENHRY and SYGVKD. With 10 bases removed from V and 7 bases from J, the gap between germline ends came to 22 bases.

The CDR3 nucleotides are TGTGCCAGCAGCTTAGCCCTCCCGGGGGGGGAGCTGTTTTTT. Residues: CASSLALPGGELFF. The chain links TRBV7-9 to TRBJ2-2; possibly TRBD2 for D (5 bases). V was pared by 0 bases and J by 8 bases, with 10 bases between. CDR3 length equals 14 residues. Per germline, CDR1 SEHNR and CDR2 FQNEAQ (reference sequence).

The chain carries TRBV4-1 and TRBJ1-2, with D unresolved. Germline-derived CDR1 and CDR2 are MGHRA and YSYEKL. This CDR3 is 15 amino acids long. Deletions cut 1 base from V and 2 bases from J, with 11 bases between. CDR3 in DNA: TGCGCCAGCAGCCAAGCGGCGACGGGGAACTATGGCTACACCTTC. The encoded protein is CASSQAATGNYGYTF.

The V and J genes are TRBV9 and TRBJ2-5; 9 bases line up with TRBD2. The CDR3 length is 16 residues. The junction had 11 bases not matched to a gene; V was cut back by 4 bases and J by 4 bases. CDR1 and CDR2 (germline): SGDLS, YYNGEE. DNA for the CDR3: TGTGCCAGCAGCAACCCTCGAGCGGGGGGTAGAGAGACCCAGTACTTC. This sequence encodes CASSNPRAGGRETQYF.

The gene calls are TRBV12-3 or TRBV12-4 and TRBJ1-5; D is uncertain. The CDR3 length is 13 residues. Trimming left V 6 bases short and J 4 bases short, with 10 bases between. CDR3 sequence (DNA): TGTGCCAGCAGCGGCGGAGGGAATCAGCCCCAGCATTTT. Translation gives CASSGGGNQPQHF.